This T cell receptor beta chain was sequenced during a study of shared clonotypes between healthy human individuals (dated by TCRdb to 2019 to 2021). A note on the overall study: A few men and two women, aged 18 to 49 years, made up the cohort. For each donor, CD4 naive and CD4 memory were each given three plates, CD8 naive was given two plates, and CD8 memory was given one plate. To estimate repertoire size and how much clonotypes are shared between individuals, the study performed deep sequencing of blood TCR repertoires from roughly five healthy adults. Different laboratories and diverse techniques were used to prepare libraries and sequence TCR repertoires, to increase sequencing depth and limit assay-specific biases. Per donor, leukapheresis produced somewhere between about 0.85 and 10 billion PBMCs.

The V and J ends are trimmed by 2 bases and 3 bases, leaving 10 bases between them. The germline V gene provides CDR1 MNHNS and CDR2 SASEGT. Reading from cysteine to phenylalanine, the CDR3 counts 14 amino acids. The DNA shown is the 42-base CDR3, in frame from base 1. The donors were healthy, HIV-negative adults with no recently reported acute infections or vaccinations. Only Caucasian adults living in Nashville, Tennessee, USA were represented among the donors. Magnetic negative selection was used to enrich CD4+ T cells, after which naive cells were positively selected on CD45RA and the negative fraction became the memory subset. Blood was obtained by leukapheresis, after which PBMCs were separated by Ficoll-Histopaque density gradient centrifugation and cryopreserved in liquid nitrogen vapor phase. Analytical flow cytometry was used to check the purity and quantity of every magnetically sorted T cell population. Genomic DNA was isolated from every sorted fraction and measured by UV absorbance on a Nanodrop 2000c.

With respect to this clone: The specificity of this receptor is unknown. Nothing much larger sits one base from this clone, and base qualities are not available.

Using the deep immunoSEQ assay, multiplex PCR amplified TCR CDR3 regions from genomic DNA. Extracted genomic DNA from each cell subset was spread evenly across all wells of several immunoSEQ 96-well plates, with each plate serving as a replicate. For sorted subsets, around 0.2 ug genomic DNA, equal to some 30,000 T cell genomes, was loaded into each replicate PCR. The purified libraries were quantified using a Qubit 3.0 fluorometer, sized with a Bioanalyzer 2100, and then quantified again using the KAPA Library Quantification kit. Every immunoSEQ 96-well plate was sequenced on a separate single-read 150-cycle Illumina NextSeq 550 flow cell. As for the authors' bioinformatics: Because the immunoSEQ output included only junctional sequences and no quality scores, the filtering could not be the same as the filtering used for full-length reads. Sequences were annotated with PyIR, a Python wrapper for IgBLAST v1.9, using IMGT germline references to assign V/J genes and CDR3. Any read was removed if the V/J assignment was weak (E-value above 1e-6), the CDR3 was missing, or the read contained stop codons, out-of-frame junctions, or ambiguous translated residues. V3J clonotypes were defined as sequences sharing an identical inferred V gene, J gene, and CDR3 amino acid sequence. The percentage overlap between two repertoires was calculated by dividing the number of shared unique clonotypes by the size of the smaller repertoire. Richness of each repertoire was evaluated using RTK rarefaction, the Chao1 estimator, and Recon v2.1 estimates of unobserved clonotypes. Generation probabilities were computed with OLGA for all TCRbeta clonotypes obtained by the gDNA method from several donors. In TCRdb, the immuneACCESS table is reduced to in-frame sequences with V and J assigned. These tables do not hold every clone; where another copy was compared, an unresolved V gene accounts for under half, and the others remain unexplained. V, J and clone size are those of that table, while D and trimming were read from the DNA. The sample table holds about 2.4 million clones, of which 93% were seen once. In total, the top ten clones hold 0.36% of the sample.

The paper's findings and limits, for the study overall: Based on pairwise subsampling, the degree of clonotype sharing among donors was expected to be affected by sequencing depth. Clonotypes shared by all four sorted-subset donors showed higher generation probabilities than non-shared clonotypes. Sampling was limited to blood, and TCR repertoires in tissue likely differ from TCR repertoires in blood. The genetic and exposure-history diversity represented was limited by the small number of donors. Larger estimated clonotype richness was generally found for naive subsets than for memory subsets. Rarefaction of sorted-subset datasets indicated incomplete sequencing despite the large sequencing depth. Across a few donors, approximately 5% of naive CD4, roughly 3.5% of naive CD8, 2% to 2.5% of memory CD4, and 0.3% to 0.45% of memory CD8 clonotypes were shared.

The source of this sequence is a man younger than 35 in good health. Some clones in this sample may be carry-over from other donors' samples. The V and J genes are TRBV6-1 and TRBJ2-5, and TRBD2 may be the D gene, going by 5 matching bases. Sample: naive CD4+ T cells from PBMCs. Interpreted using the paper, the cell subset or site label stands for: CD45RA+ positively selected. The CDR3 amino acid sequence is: CASSELRGKETQYF. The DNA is TGTGCCAGCAGTGAATTACGGGGTAAAGAGACCCAGTACTTC.